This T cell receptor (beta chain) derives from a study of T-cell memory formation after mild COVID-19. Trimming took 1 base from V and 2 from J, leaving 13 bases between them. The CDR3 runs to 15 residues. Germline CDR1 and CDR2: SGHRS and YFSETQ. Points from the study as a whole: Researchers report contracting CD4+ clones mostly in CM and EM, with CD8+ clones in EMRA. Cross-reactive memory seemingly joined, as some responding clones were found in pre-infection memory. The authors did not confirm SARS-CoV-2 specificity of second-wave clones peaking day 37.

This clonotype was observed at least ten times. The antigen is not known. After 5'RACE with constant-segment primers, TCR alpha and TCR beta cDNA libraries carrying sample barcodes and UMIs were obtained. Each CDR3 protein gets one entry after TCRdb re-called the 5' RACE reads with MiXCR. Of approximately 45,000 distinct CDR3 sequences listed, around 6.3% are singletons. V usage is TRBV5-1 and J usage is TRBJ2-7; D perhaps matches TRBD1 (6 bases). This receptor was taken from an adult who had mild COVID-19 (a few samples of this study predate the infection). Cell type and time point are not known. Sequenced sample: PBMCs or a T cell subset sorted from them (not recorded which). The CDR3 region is CASSLLGDNPYEQYF. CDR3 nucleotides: TGCGCCAGCAGCTTGTTGGGGGACAACCCCTACGAGCAGTACTTC.